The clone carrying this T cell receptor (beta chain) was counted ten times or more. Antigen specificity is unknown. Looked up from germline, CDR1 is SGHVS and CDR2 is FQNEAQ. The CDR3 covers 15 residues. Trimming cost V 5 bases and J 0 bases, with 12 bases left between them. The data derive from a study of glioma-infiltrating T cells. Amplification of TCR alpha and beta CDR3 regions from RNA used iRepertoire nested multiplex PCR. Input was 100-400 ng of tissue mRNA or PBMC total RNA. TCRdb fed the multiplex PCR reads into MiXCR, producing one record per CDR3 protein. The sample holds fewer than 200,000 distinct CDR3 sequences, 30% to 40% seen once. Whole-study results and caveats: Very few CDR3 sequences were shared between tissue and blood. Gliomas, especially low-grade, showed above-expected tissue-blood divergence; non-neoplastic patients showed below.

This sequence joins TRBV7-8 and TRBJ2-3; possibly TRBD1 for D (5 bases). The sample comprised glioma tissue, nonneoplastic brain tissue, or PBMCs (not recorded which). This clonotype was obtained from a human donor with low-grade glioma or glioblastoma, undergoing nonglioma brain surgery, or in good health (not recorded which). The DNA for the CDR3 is TGTGCCAGCAGCCCGAGACAGTGGAGCACAGATACGCAGTATTTT. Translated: CASSPRQWSTDTQYF.